This is a list of T cell receptor beta chains from one sample in a study of T cells in Graves' hyperthyroidism and ophthalmopathy. Each CDR3 protein is one row after TCRdb ran MiXCR on the multiplex PCR reads. Of approximately 300,000 distinct CDR3 sequences listed, approximately 18% are singletons. Sequencing was done on a sample of blood. The receptors here all came from a man in his fifties or sixties with Graves' ophthalmopathy. The CDR3 runs from the conserved cysteine through the conserved F or W. The D gene is left open where the match is weak. Clone size is shown for a subset of rows, as once, few, many or a class of expanded clone.

TRBV28	.	.	TRBJ2-7	TGTGCCAGCAGTCTAATCGGCACCAACAACTACGAGCAGTACTTC	CASSLIGTNNYEQYF
TRBV2	TRBD2	many	TRBJ2-7	TGTGCCAGCAGAATAACGCTAGCGGGATTCAGCGAGCAGTACTTC	CASRITLAGFSEQYF
TRBV27	.	few	TRBJ2-5	TGTGCCAGCAGTCTCTCCGAGCGGCTCCAAGAGACCCAGTACTTC	CASSLSERLQETQYF
TRBV19	TRBD2	few	TRBJ2-2	TGTGCCAGTAGAGATCTAGCGGGAGGGCGAGCCGGGGAGCTGTTTTTT	CASRDLAGGRAGELFF
TRBV6-7	.	.	TRBJ2-7	TGTGCCAGCAGCCACCGGGGCCGTGACTCCTACGGGCAGTACTTC	CASSHRGRDSYGQYF
TRBV4-1	TRBD2	many	TRBJ2-2	TGCGCCAGCAGCCAAGGGGACTACGCCGGGGAGCTGTTTTTT	CASSQGDYAGELFF
TRBV18	TRBD2	.	TRBJ2-1	TGTGCCAGCTCACTCTCGCCAGCTAGCGGATCCTACAATGAGCAGTTCTTC	CASSLSPASGSYNEQFF
TRBV11-2	.	many	TRBJ2-5	TGTGCCAGCAGCCGAGGATCCCAAGAGACCCAGTACTTC	CASSRGSQETQYF
TRBV4-1	.	.	TRBJ1-5	TGCGCCAGCAGCCACCAACCAGGGGAACAGCCCCAGCATTTT	CASSHQPGEQPQHF
TRBV5-6	.	.	TRBJ1-5	TGTGCCAGCAGCTTTTGGCAGGGTGGCAATCAGCCCCAGCATTTT	CASSFWQGGNQPQHF
TRBV11-3	.	few	TRBJ2-1	TGTGCCAGCAGCCCGCGGACAGACCCCTACAATGAGCAGTTCTTC	CASSPRTDPYNEQFF
TRBV20-1	TRBD1	many	TRBJ1-1	TGCAGTGCTATAGAAGGGGGCGTACCTGAAGCTTTCTTT	CSAIEGGVPEAFF
TRBV28	TRBD2	many	TRBJ2-7	TGTGCCAGCAGTTTACAATGGACTAGCGGGAGTGTCTACGAGCAGTACTTC	CASSLQWTSGSVYEQYF
TRBV24-1	TRBD1	.	TRBJ1-2	TGTGCCACCAGTACCGGGACAGGGAACTATGGCTACACCTTC	CATSTGTGNYGYTF
TRBV11-2	TRBD2	.	TRBJ2-2	TGTGCCAGCAGCAAAAGAGGACTAGCGGGAGGGCCGGACGGGGAGCTGTTTTTT	CASSKRGLAGGPDGELFF
TRBV6-1	.	.	TRBJ2-7	TGTGCCAGCAGTGGACCCCCTCGTTACGAGCAGTACTTC	CASSGPPRYEQYF